Here is one T cell receptor (beta chain) with its context. The CDR3 is 15 residues long. Germline CDR1 reads MGHDK; CDR2 reads SYGVNS. The junction had 8 bases not matched to a gene; V was cut back by 2 bases and J by 7 bases. This table comes from immunoSEQ multiplex PCR, and its TCRdb copy is limited to in-frame clones, with some not included. The profile shows 260,000 or so clones, 83% of them singletons. This entry is derived from a study of blood T cell repertoires in COVID-19. The specimen was peripheral blood. The clonotype was recovered from a man older than 75 with acute or convalescent COVID-19. This sequence joins TRBV25-1 and TRBJ1-2; 9 bases line up with TRBD1. CDR3 sequence: CASSEGGQGRGGYTF. CDR3 nucleotides: TGTGCCAGCAGTGAAGGGGGACAGGGAAGGGGTGGCTACACCTTC.